The 32 T cell receptor beta chains given below trace back to one sample, sequenced in a study of T cells in women clearing cervical HPV infection. Assay used: immunoSEQ multiplex PCR; TCRdb lists only in-frame clones, some missing. Its table lists over 15,000 clones. Sequenced: blood buffy coat. Every receptor here comes from a woman between 18 and 70 years old with a cervical HPV16 infection that either progressed to CIN3+ or cleared (not recorded which).

This clone is labeled medium-sized based on frequency. Sequencing ends 3 residues short of the CDR3 end; the germline J gene provides the rest. V usage is TRBV5-1 and J usage is TRBJ2-2; 10 positions match TRBD2. Losses at the gene ends were 4 bases for V and 4 bases for J; bases not matched to a gene: 7. CDR1 SGHRS and CDR2 YFSETQ come from the germline V gene. CDR3 length: 16 amino acids. The CDR3 is CASSPVTSGATGELFF. Partial CDR3 DNA: TGCGCCAGCAGCCCGGTTACTAGCGGGGCCACCGGGGAG.

As concerns this clone: With the read ending 3 residues before the CDR3 end, the germline J gene is used to fill in that end. The chain couples TRBV30 to TRBJ2-1, with TRBD2 identical over 11 bases. The junction had 11 bases not matched to a gene; V was cut back by 4 bases and J by 0 bases. CDR1 GTSNPN and CDR2 SVGIG come from the germline V gene (reference sequence). The CDR3 extends over 18 amino acids. CDR3 residues: CAWKLAGASFSSYNEQFF. CDR3 DNA (partial): TGTGCCTGGAAACTAGCGGGGGCTTCCTTCAGCTCCTACAATGAG.

For this clone: The DNA ends 3 residues before the CDR3 does, and the rest of the CDR3 is filled in from the germline J gene. The V and J genes are TRBV20-1 and TRBJ1-5, with D maybe TRBD1 (5 bases). This CDR3 comprises 12 residues. The V gene lost 4 bases and the J gene lost 3 bases, with 7 bases spanning the gap. Germline-derived CDR1 and CDR2 are DFQATT and SNEGSKA (reference sequence). CDR3 residues: CSAMGLNQPQHF. The CDR3 bases that were read are TGCAGTGCTATGGGGCTCAATCAGCCC.

Comment on this clone: The read finishes 3 residues shy of the CDR3 end, and the germline J gene is used to complete it. The chain carries TRBV5-1 and TRBJ1-4; D ambiguous. Germline CDR1 and CDR2: SGHRS and YFSETQ. The CDR3 consists of 14 residues. The germline V and J ends were trimmed by 5 bases and 0 bases, with 8 bases remaining between them. The CDR3 DNA, read in part, is TGCGCCAGCAGGGTAGATCCAACTAATGAAAAA. Protein: CASRVDPTNEK. The CDR3, in full, reads CASRVDPTNEKLFF.

In the case of this clone: The CDR3 goes on 3 residues after the read ends, and that part is filled in from the germline J gene. This chain links TRBV20-1 with TRBJ2-2; D unclear. The CDR3 has 13 residues. Germline V lookup: CDR1 DFQATT, CDR2 SNEGSKA (reference sequence). CDR3 DNA, as far as it was read: TGCAGTGCTAGGCCCACGACTGAGGAAAAG. Amino acids: CSARPTTEEK. The complete CDR3 protein is CSARPTTEEKLFF.

Concerning this clone itself: Read coverage stops 3 residues before the CDR3 terminus; the germline J gene supplies the remainder. The chain has TRBV5-1 and TRBJ2-7; no firm D call. CDR1 and CDR2 (germline): SGHRS, YFSETQ. The CDR3 runs to 16 residues. V was shortened by 0 bases and J by 6 bases, with 19 bases between the two germline ends. Incomplete CDR3 DNA: TGCGCCAGCAGCTTGGCCCCACAAGTTACGATGGCCGAG. The encoded protein is CASSLAPQVTMAE. The CDR3 reads in full as CASSLAPQVTMAEQYF.

A note on this clone: Other nucleotide sequences from this sample produce the same CDR3. The DNA read from the CDR3 is TGTGCCAGCAGCTTAGTTGCGGGGAACACCGGGGAG. Translation: CASSLVAGNTGE. Given in full, the CDR3 is CASSLVAGNTGELFF. The genes are TRBV7-2 and TRBJ2-2, with TRBD2 as a possible D gene (5 bases). The read terminates 3 residues before the CDR3 end, so the remaining end is supplied by the germline J gene. The V end was cut by 1 base, the J end by 1 base, with 7 bases between. This CDR3 has 15 amino acids. Germline values: CDR1 SGHTA, CDR2 FQGNSA. Using reference TRBV7-2 and TRBJ2-2 for the parts outside the CDR3, the full variable domain is GAGVSQSPSNKVTEKGKDVELRCDPISGHTALYWYRQSLGQGLEFLIYFQGNSAPDKSGLPSDRFSAERTGGSVSTLTIQRTQQEDSAVYLCASSLVAGNTGELFFGEGSRLTVL.

Details on this clone: The sequence runs out 3 residues before the end of the CDR3; the remainder is reconstructed from the germline J gene. V gene TRBV5-5 combines with J gene TRBJ1-5, with D perhaps matching TRBD1 (6 bases). From germline, CDR1 is SGHKS and CDR2 YYEKEE (reference sequence). Trimming took 1 base from V and 4 from J, leaving 6 bases between them. This CDR3 has 13 amino acids. CDR3 sequence reads: CASSLTGNQPQHF. CDR3 DNA, as far as it was read: TGTGCCAGCAGCTTGACAGGGAATCAGCCC.

Points on this clone: The read comes to an end 3 residues before the CDR3 does, leaving the germline J gene to fill in the end. The rearrangement joins TRBV19 to TRBJ2-3, with unresolved D. There are 14 residues in the CDR3. CDR1 is LNHDA and CDR2 is SQIVND in the germline V gene (reference sequence). Partial CDR3 DNA: TGTGCCAGTAGCCACAGTGGCACCCAAGAGACG. Amino acid sequence: CASSHSGTQET. The whole CDR3 protein is CASSHSGTQETQYF.

As for this clone: Read coverage stops 3 residues before the CDR3 terminus; the germline J gene supplies the remainder. The chain has TRBV6-2 or TRBV6-3 and TRBJ1-2; D may be TRBD1 (5 bases). This CDR3 has 15 amino acids. Germline CDR1 and CDR2: MNHEY and SVGEGT. CDR3 sequence: CASSYAGDSSYGYTF. CDR3 DNA (partial): TGTGCCAGCAGTTATGCTGGCGACAGCTCCTACGGG.

As to this clone: The CDR3 is cut off 3 residues early in the read; its end comes from the germline J gene. V is TRBV20-1 and J is TRBJ2-3; possible D gene TRBD1, 5 bases. Germline CDR1 and CDR2: DFQATT and SNEGSKA (reference sequence). The CDR3 loop spans 12 amino acids. The sequenced CDR3 bases are TGCAGTGCTAGAGCAGTACAGGAGACG. Translating it yields CSARAVQET. From start to end, the CDR3 is CSARAVQETQYF.

This chain's CDR3 is CAWTNGGTNNSPLFF. The CDR3 DNA, read in part, is TGTGCCTGGACGAACGGAGGGACTAATAATTCACCG. The chain is built from TRBV30 and TRBJ2-2; 7 positions agree with TRBD2. The read ends 3 residues before the CDR3 terminus; that terminus is restored from the germline J gene. The CDR3 sequence is 15 residues long. Per the germline V gene, CDR1 is GTSNPN and CDR2 is SVGIG (reference sequence).

Note on this clone: The read ends 3 residues before the CDR3 terminus; that terminus is restored from the germline J gene. The V gene is TRBV20-1, the J gene TRBJ2-7, with D perhaps matching TRBD2 (6 bases). Germline V gene sequence: CDR1 DFQATT, CDR2 SNEGSKA (reference sequence). The CDR3 has 19 amino acids. V was pared by 2 bases and J by 0 bases, with 26 bases between. The CDR3 bases that were read are TGCAGTGCTAGACCCACTGGTGCGTCTCCGCGGGGAAGCTCCTACGAG. Its protein product is CSARPTGASPRGSSYE. Given in full, the CDR3 is CSARPTGASPRGSSYEQYF.

Incomplete CDR3 DNA: TGTGCCAGCAGGGGGCCGGAGGTCTATGGT. Protein sequence: CASRGPEVYG. The full-length CDR3 reads as CASRGPEVYGQYF. This rearrangement joins TRBV7-9 to TRBJ2-4; D is possibly TRBD1 or TRBD2 (5 bases each). The DNA ends 3 residues before the CDR3 does, and the rest of the CDR3 is filled in from the germline J gene. The CDR3 length is 13 residues. Germline V gene sequence: CDR1 SEHNR, CDR2 FQNEAQ (reference sequence).

Comments on this clone: The DNA ends 3 residues before the CDR3 does, and the rest of the CDR3 is filled in from the germline J gene. The chain employs TRBV30 and TRBJ2-2, with D perhaps TRBD2 (6 bases). Germline V gene sequence: CDR1 GTSNPN, CDR2 SVGIG (reference sequence). The CDR3 runs to 15 residues. The covered CDR3 bases are TGTGCCTGGAGTGTAGGGGCGGGGTCTAATGAAAAG. This encodes CAWSVGAGSNEK. The full CDR3 protein is CAWSVGAGSNEKLFF.

For this clone: The read is 3 residues too short to cover the CDR3 end, so that end is filled in from the germline J gene. The V gene is TRBV30, the J gene TRBJ1-6; 10 bases map to TRBD1. With 4 bases clipped from V and 9 bases from J, the junction kept 12 bases outside the gene matches. CDR3 size: 16 residues. Germline V CDR1 and CDR2: GTSNPN, SVGIG (reference sequence). The part of the CDR3 DNA that was read is TGTGCCTGGACTGGCGTGGGACAGGGGAATGGTTCACCC. It encodes CAWTGVGQGNGSP. The full CDR3 is CAWTGVGQGNGSPLHF.

About this clone: The CDR3 end falls 3 residues outside the read, so it is completed with the germline J gene. The rearrangement joins TRBV20-1 to TRBJ2-5; D remains unclear. Germline CDR1 and CDR2: DFQATT and SNEGSKA (reference sequence). The CDR3 runs 14 residues. The V and J ends lost 1 base and 2 bases respectively, with 11 bases between them. Here the CDR3 reads CSARVAARQETQYF. The CDR3 bases that were read are TGCAGTGCTAGAGTCGCAGCCAGGCAAGAGACC.

CDR3 DNA, as far as it was read: TGTGCCAGCAGCGACCGGGACAGGTCCTACGAG. It translates to CASSDRDRSYE. The complete CDR3 protein is CASSDRDRSYEQYF. V usage is TRBV2 and J usage is TRBJ2-7; 8 nucleotides agree with TRBD1. The missing CDR3 end, 3 residues past where the read stops, is filled in from the germline J gene. CDR3 length equals 14 residues. V shed 6 bases, J shed 1 base, and the junction held 5 bases outside the gene matches. The germline gives CDR1 SNHLY, CDR2 FYNNEI. The whole variable domain, remainder taken from reference TRBV2 and TRBJ2-7, is EPEVTQTPSHQVTQMGQEVILRCVPISNHLYFYWYRQILGQKVEFLVSFYNNEISEKSEIFDDQFSVERPDGSNFTLKIRSTKLEDSAMYFCASSDRDRSYEQYFGPGTRLTVT.

About this clone itself: The germline gene is not matched at one end of the junction; a read error may be the cause. The read is 3 residues too short to cover the CDR3 end, so that end is filled in from the germline J gene. The V call is TRBV18, the J call TRBJ2-5; D may be TRBD2 (6 bases). There are 17 residues in the CDR3. Germline loops: CDR1 KGHSH, CDR2 LQKENI. CDR3 DNA, as far as it was read: TGTGCCAGCTCCCCACGGTCGGCCGGGGGTTACCAAGAGACC. It specifies CASSPRSAGGYQET. The whole CDR3 sequence is CASSPRSAGGYQETQYF.

Turning to this clone: Read sequence stops 3 residues before the CDR3 end, and the germline J gene provides the missing end. The rearrangement links TRBV29-1 to TRBJ2-5; D is uncertain. The germline V gene has CDR1 SQVTM and CDR2 ANQGSEA. V gave up 4 bases and J gave up 1 base, with 4 bases separating them. The CDR3 has 11 amino acids. CDR3 loop: CSVGVQETQYF. The sequenced part of the CDR3 DNA is TGCAGCGTTGGCGTCCAAGAGACC.

Regarding this clone: The read finishes 3 residues shy of the CDR3 end, and the germline J gene is used to complete it. The J gene is TRBJ1-1, the V gene TRBV18; maybe TRBD1 (5 bases). Trimming removed 3 bases from V and 5 bases from J, with 10 bases in between. The CDR3 has 13 residues. The germline gives CDR1 KGHSH, CDR2 LQKENI. CDR3 bases read: TGTGCCAGCTCACCGGGGGGGAATACTGAA. It encodes CASSPGGNTE. From start to end, the CDR3 is CASSPGGNTEAFF.

Worth noting for this clone: From the germline J gene comes the end of the CDR3, since the read stops 3 residues before it. The chain joins TRBV7-8 to TRBJ1-2; D may be TRBD1 (6 bases). The germline CDR1 and CDR2 sequences are SGHVS and FQNEAQ. Trimming pared 1 base from V and 4 bases from J, leaving 10 bases between. This CDR3 has 14 amino acids. CDR3: CASSLGEGVYGYTF. Incomplete CDR3 DNA: TGTGCCAGCAGCTTAGGGGAGGGGGTCTATGGC.

For this clone: The sequence runs out 3 residues before the end of the CDR3; the remainder is reconstructed from the germline J gene. This chain connects TRBV6-1 to TRBJ1-5; 8 bases fit TRBD1. Germline CDR1 and CDR2: MNHNS and SASEGT. Trimming removed 1 base from V and 3 bases from J; junction bases left unmatched: 5. The CDR3 consists of 16 residues. CDR3 region: CASSEGSTGVNQPQHF. The CDR3 DNA, read in part, is TGTGCCAGCAGTGAAGGGTCGACAGGGGTCAATCAGCCC.

Turning to this clone: The read terminates 3 residues before the CDR3 end, so the remaining end is supplied by the germline J gene. The genes are TRBV18 and TRBJ2-3; TRBD1 might be the D (6 bases). The CDR3 runs to 14 residues. The germline CDR1 and CDR2 sequences are KGHSH and LQKENI. CDR3 in amino acids: CASSPTGSQETQYF. Partial CDR3 DNA: TGTGCCAGCTCACCGACAGGATCACAAGAGACG.

Concerning this clone itself: The CDR3 extends 3 residues past the end of the read, so its final part is completed from the germline J gene. The chain employs TRBV7-2 and TRBJ2-5, with 8 bases fitting TRBD2. The CDR3 sequence is 15 residues long. Germline loops: CDR1 SGHTA, CDR2 FQGNSA. J was trimmed by 4 bases and V by 5 bases; bases with no gene match: 9. Here the CDR3 reads CASSALPGGGETQYF. The sequenced CDR3 bases are TGTGCCAGCAGCGCACTTCCGGGGGGGGGAGAGACC.

For this clone: The read gets to within 3 residues of the CDR3 end, and the germline J gene fills in the rest. The chain joins TRBV27 to TRBJ2-3, with 8 bases identical to TRBD1. V shed 2 bases, J shed 2 bases, and the junction held 9 bases outside the gene matches. CDR3 length equals 17 residues. Germline loops: CDR1 MNHEY, CDR2 SMNVEV (reference sequence). Incomplete CDR3 DNA: TGTGCCAGCAGTTTAGGCCCTAGACAGGGGAACACAGATACG. Its protein is CASSLGPRQGNTDT. The whole CDR3 sequence is CASSLGPRQGNTDTQYF.

As for this clone: The CDR3 end falls 3 residues outside the read, so it is completed with the germline J gene. The gene calls are TRBV7-9 and TRBJ2-2; D is perhaps TRBD2 (6 bases). V gave up 1 base and J gave up 5 bases, with 11 bases separating them. The CDR3 covers 15 residues. The germline V gene encodes CDR1 SEHNR and CDR2 FQNEAQ (reference sequence). CDR3 residues: CASSLGSGGTGELFF. The DNA read from the CDR3 is TGTGCCAGCAGCTTAGGTAGCGGAGGGACCGGGGAG.

On this clone itself: The observed sequence ends 3 residues before the CDR3 terminus, with the missing tail filled in from the germline J gene. The V gene is TRBV6-1, the J gene TRBJ2-4; a possible D gene is TRBD1 (5 bases). V lost 2 bases to trimming and J lost 3 bases, with 14 bases between them. This CDR3 spans 16 amino acids. CDR1 is MNHNS, CDR2 SASEGT, per germline. The CDR3 bases that were read are TGTGCCAGCAGTGAAAGGGCAGGGATAGACAAAAACATT. Its translation: CASSERAGIDKNI. The full CDR3 sequence reads CASSERAGIDKNIQYF.

Note on this clone: The read stops 3 residues short of the end of the CDR3; the missing end is completed from the germline J gene. This rearrangement joins TRBV18 to TRBJ1-4; D is unresolved. The CDR3 loop spans 13 amino acids. With 3 bases removed from V and 7 bases from J, the gap between germline ends came to 9 bases. Germline V CDR1 and CDR2: KGHSH, LQKENI. CDR3 DNA (partial): TGTGCCAGCTCACCCCCCGAGGTTGAAAAA. Amino acid sequence: CASSPPEVEK. The full CDR3 sequence reads CASSPPEVEKLFF.

Turning to this clone: The read ends 3 residues early relative to the CDR3; the germline J gene fills the gap. The chain joins TRBV18 to TRBJ1-2; 8 positions match TRBD1. Unmatched junction bases numbered 9, after V lost 3 bases and J lost 0 bases. From germline, CDR1 is KGHSH and CDR2 LQKENI. CDR3 size: 17 residues. The sequenced part of the CDR3 DNA is TGTGCCAGCTCACCTAAAACCGGACAGGGAGCTAACTATGGC. Amino acids: CASSPKTGQGANYG. The CDR3, in full, reads CASSPKTGQGANYGYTF.

A remark on this clone: The DNA ends 3 residues before the CDR3 does, and the rest of the CDR3 is filled in from the germline J gene. This chain uses TRBV6-1 with TRBJ2-3; 7 bases line up with TRBD1. The CDR3 has 16 residues. Germline values: CDR1 MNHNS, CDR2 SASEGT. J was trimmed by 2 bases and V by 5 bases; bases with no gene match: 10. The CDR3 is CASSKVTGMNTDTQYF. Partial CDR3 DNA: TGTGCCAGCAGTAAAGTGACAGGGATGAACACAGATACG.

In the case of this clone: The read terminates 3 residues before the CDR3 end, so the remaining end is supplied by the germline J gene. The chain couples TRBV10-3 to TRBJ2-3, with unresolved D. The CDR3 totals 14 residues. Trimming took off 2 bases at V and 4 bases at J, with 10 bases between the two ends. The V gene's germline CDR1 is ENHRY and CDR2 SYGVKD. CDR3 DNA, as far as it was read: TGTGCCATCAGTGAGCCAGTGGTGGCAGATACG. It specifies CAISEPVVADT. The whole CDR3 protein reads CAISEPVVADTQYF.